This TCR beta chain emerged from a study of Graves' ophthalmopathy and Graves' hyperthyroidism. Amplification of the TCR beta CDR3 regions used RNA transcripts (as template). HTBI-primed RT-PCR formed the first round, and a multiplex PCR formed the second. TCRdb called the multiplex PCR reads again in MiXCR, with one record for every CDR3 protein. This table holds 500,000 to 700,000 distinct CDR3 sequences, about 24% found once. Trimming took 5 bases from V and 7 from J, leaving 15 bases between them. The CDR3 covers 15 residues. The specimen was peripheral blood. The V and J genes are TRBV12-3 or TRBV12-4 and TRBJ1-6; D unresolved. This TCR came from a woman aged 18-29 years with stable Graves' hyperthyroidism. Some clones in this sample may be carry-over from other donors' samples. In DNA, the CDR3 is TGTGCCAGCAGTCTAGATCCTACACCAAATTCACCCCTCCACTTT. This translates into CASSLDPTPNSPLHF.